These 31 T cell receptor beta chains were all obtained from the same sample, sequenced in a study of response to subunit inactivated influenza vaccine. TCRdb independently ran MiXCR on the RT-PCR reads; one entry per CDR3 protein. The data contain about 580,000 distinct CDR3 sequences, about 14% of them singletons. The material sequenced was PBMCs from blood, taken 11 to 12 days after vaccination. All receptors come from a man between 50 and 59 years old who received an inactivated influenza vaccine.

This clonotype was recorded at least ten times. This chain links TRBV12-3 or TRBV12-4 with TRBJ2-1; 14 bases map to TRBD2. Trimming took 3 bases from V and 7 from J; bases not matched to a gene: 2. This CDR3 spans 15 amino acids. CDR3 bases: TGTGCCAGCAGTTTGGGACTAGCGGGAGTGAATGAGCAGTTCTTC. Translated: CASSLGLAGVNEQFF.

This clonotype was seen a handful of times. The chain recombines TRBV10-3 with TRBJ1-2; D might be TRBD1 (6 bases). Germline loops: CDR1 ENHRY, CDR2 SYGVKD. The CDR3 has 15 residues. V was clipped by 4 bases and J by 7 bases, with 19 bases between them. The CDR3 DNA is TGTGCCATCAGTGTCAGGAGGGGGGATTCTGGTGGCTACACCTTC. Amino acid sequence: CAISVRRGDSGGYTF.

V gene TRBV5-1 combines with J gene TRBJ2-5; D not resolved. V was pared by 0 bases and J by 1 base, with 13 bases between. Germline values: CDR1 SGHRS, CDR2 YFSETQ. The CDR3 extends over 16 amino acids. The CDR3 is CASSLGRFSAQETQYF. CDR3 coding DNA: TGCGCCAGCAGCTTGGGACGCTTCTCCGCCCAAGAGACCCAGTACTTC.

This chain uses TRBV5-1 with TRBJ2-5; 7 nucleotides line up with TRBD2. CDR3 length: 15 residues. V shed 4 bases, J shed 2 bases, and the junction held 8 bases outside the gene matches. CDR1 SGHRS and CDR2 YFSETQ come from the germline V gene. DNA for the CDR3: TGCGCCAGCAGCGCTGCTAGCGGATTGCAAGAGACCCAGTACTTC. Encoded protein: CASSAASGLQETQYF.

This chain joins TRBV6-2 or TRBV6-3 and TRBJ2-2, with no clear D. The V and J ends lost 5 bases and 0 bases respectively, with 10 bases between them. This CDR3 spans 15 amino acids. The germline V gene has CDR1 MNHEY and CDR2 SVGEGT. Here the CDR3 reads CASSPRSANTGELFF. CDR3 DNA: TGTGCCAGCAGTCCCCGATCGGCGAACACCGGGGAGCTGTTTTTT.

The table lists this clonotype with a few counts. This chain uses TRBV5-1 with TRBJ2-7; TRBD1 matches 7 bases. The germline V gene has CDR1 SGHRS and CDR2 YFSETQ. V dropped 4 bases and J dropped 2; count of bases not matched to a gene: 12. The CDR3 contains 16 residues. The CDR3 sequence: CASSLSGTARTYEQYF. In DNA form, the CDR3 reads TGCGCCAGCAGCCTATCCGGGACAGCGAGAACCTACGAGCAGTACTTC.

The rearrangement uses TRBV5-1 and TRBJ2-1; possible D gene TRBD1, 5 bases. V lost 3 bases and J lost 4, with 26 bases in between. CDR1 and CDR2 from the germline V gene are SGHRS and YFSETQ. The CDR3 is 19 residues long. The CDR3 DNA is TGCGCCAGCAGCTGGCCCCGGGCAGGGATTTTAGGAAGTTACAATGAGCAGTTCTTC. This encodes CASSWPRAGILGSYNEQFF.

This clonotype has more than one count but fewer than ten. CDR3 bases: TGCAGCGTTGCGACAGGGTACTCCTACGAGCAGTACTTC. Amino acid sequence: CSVATGYSYEQYF. This chain joins TRBV29-1 and TRBJ2-7; 7 bases align to TRBD1. With V trimmed by 4 bases and J by 0 bases, 3 bases remained unmatched. This CDR3 contains 13 residues. CDR1 and CDR2 (germline): SQVTM, ANQGSEA.

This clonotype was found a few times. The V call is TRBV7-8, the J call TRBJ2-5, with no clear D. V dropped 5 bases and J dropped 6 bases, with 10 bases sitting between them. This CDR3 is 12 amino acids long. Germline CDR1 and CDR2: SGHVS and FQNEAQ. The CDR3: CASSTLGQTQYF. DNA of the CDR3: TGTGCCAGCAGCACCTTAGGCCAGACCCAGTACTTC.

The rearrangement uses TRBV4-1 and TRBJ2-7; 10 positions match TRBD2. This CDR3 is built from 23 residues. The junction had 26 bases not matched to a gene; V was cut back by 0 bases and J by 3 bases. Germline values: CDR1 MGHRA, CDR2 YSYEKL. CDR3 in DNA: TGCGCCAGCAGCCAAGATTATAGTTTCGGTAGCGGGAGGTATTGGGTATGGCTCTACGAGCAGTACTTC. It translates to CASSQDYSFGSGRYWVWLYEQYF.

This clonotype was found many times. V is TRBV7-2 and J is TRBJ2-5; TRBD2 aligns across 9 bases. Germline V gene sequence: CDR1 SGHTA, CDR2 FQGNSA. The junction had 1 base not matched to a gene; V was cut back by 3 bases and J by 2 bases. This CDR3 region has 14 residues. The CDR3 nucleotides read TGTGCCAGCAGCTTGCTAGCGGGGCAAGAGACCCAGTACTTC. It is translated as CASSLLAGQETQYF.

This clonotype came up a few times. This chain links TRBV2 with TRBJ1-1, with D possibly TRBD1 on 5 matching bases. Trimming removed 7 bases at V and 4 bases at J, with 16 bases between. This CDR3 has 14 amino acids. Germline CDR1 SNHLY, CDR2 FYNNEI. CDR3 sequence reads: CASTGKRGGTEAFF. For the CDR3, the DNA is TGTGCCAGCACTGGGAAGAGGGGAGGCACTGAAGCTTTCTTT.

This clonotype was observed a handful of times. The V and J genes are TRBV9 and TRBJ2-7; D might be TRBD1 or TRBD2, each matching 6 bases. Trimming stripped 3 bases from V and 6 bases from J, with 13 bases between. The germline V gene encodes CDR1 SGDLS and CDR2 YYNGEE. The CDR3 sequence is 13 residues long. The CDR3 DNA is TGTGCCAGCAGCGCAAGACAGGAGGGCGAGCAGTACTTC. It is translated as CASSARQEGEQYF.

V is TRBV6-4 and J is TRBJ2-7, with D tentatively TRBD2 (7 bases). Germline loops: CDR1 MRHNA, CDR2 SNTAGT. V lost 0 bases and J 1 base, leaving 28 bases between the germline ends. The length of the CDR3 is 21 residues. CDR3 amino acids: CASSDSRMGRGGEFGSYEQYF. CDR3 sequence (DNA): TGTGCCAGCAGTGACTCGAGGATGGGTAGAGGGGGGGAATTTGGGTCCTACGAGCAGTACTTC.

CDR3: CASSLGSNIADTQYF. The CDR3 DNA sequence: TGCGCCAGCAGCTTGGGATCGAATATCGCAGATACGCAGTATTTT. V and J are TRBV5-1 and TRBJ2-3; D is uncertain. The CDR3 has 15 residues. Trimming took off 0 bases at V and 4 bases at J, with 12 bases between the two ends. In germline, CDR1 is SGHRS, CDR2 YFSETQ.

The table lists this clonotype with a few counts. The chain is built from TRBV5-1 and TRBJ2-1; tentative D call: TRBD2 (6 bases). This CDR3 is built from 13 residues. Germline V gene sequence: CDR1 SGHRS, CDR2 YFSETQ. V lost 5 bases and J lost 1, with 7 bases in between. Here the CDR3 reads CASRAGSYNEQFF. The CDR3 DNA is TGCGCCAGCAGGGCGGGATCCTACAATGAGCAGTTCTTC. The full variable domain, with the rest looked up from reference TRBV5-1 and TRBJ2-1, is KAGVTQTPRYLIKTRGQQVTLSCSPISGHRSVSWYQQTPGQGLQFLFEYFSETQRNKGNFPGRFSGRQFSNSRSEMNVSTLELGDSALYLCASRAGSYNEQFFGPGTRLTVL.

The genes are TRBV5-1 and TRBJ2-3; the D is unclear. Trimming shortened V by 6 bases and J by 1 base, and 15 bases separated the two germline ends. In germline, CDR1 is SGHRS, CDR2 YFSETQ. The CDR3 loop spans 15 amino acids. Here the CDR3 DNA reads TGCGCCAGCACCCTAGAGGATGCGGGCACAGATACGCAGTATTTT. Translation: CASTLEDAGTDTQYF.

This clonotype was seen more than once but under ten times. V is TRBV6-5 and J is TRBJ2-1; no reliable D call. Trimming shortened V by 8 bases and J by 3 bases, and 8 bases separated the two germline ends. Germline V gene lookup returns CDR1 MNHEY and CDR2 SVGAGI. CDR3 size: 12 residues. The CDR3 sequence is CASLGSYNEQFF. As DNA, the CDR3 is TGTGCCAGCCTAGGCAGCTACAATGAGCAGTTCTTC.

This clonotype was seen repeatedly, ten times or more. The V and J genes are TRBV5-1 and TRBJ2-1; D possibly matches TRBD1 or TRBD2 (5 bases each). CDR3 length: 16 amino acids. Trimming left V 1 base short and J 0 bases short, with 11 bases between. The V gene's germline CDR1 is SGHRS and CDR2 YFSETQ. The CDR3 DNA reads TGCGCCAGCAGCTTGAGTTGGGACCACTCCTACAATGAGCAGTTCTTC. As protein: CASSLSWDHSYNEQFF.

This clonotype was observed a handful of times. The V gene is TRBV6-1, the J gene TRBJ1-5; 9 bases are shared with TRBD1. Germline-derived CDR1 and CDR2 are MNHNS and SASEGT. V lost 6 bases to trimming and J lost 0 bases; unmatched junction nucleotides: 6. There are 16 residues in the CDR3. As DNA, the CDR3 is TGTGCCAGCAGCCCCAGGACAGGGGTTAGCAATCAGCCCCAGCATTTT. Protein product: CASSPRTGVSNQPQHF.

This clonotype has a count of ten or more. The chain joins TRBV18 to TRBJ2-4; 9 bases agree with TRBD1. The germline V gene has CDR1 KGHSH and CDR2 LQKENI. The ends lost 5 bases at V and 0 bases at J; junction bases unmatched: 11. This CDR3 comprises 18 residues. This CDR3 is CASSGPGTGIEAKNIQYF. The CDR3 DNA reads TGTGCCAGCTCAGGTCCCGGGACAGGGATTGAAGCCAAAAACATTCAGTACTTC. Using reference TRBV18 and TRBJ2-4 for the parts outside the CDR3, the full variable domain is NAGVMQNPRHLVRRRGQEARLRCSPMKGHSHVYWYRQLPEEGLKFMVYLQKENIIDESGMPKERFSAEFPKEGPSILRIQQVVRGDSAAYFCASSGPGTGIEAKNIQYFGAGTRLSVL.

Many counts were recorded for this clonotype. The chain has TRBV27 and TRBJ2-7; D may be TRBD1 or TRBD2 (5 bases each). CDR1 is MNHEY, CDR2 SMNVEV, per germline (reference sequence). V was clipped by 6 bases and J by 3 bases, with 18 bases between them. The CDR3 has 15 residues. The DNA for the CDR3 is TGTGCCAGCAGCAGAACCGGGACCCGGAACTACGAGCAGTACTTC. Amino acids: CASSRTGTRNYEQYF.

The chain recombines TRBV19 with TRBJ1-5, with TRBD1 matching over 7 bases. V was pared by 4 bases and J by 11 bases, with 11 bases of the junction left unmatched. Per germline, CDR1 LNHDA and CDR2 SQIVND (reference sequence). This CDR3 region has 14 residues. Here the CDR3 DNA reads TGTGCCAGTAGTACGCAGGGGGTTGATGGGACCCAGCATTTT. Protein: CASSTQGVDGTQHF.

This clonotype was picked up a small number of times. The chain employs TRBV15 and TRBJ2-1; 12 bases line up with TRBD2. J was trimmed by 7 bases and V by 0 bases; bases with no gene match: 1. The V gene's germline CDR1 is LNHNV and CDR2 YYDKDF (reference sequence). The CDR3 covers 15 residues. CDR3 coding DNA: TGTGCCACCAGCAGAGAGACTAGCGGGAGTAATGAGCAGTTCTTC. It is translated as CATSRETSGSNEQFF.

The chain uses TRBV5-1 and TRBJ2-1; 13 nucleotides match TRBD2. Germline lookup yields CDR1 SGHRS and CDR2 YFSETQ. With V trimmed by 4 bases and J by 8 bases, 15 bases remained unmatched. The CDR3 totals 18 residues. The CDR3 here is CASSPYWTSGSFRDEQFF. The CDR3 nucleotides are TGCGCCAGCAGCCCATACTGGACTAGCGGGAGTTTTAGAGATGAGCAGTTCTTC.

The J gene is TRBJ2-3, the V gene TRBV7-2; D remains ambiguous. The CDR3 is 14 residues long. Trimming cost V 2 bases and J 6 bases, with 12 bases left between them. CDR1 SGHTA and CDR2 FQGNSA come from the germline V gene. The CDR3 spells CASSLFSLGDTQYF. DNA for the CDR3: TGTGCCAGCAGCTTATTTAGTTTGGGGGATACGCAGTATTTT.

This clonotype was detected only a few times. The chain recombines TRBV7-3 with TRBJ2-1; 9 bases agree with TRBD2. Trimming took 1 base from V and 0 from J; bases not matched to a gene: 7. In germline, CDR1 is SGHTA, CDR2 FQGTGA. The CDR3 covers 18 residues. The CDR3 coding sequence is TGTGCCAGCAGCTTAAGCGGACTAGCGCATAGCTCCTACAATGAGCAGTTCTTC. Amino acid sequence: CASSLSGLAHSSYNEQFF.

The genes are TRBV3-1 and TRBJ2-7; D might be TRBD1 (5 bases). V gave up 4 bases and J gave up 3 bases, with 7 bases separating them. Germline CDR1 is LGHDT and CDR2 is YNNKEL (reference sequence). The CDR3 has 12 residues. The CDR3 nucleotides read TGTGCCAGCAGCCGCGGACACTACGAGCAGTACTTC. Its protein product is CASSRGHYEQYF.

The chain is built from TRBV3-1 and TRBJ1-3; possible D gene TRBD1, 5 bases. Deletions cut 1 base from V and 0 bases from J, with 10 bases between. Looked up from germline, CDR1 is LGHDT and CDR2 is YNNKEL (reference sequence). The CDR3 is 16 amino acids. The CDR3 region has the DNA TGTGCCAGCAGCCAAGGTCAGGGTCTCTCTGGAAACACCATATATTTT. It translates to CASSQGQGLSGNTIYF.

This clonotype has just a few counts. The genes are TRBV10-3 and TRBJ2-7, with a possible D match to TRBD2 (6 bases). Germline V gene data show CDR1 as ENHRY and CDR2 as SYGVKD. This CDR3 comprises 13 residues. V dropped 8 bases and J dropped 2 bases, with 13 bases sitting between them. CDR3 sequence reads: CAISPGDPYEQYF. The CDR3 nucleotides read TGTGCCATCTCCCCGGGGGACCCCTACGAGCAGTACTTC.

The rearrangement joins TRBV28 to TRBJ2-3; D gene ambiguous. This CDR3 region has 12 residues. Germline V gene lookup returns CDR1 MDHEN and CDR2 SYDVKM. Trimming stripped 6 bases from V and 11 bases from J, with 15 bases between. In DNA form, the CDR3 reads TGTGCCAGCAGCCCTCCAGTGGAGTTGCAGTATTTT. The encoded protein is CASSPPVELQYF. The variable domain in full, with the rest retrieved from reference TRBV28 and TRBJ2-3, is DVKVTQSSRYLVKRTGEKVFLECVQDMDHENMFWYRQDPGLGLRLIYFSYDVKMKEKGDIPEGYSVSREKKERFSLILESASTNQTSMYLCASSPPVELQYFGPGTRLTVL.